The TCR beta chain under discussion was sequenced for a study of T cell responses to AZD1222 COVID-19 vaccine. To note about this clone: The antigen remains undetermined.

Study-level results: Dominant CD4 TCR responses targeted spike regions 160-218 and 743-854. As reported, nearly half of all spike-specific TCRs target variant regions that are unmutated.

Sequencing used immunoSEQ multiplex PCR; TCRdb keeps in-frame clones, though not all of them. Here the sample spans some 56,000 clones, 89% being singletons. CDR3 length equals 14 residues. Trimming left V 1 base short and J 6 bases short, with 10 bases between. CDR1 and CDR2 (germline): LNHNV, YYDKDF (reference sequence). Sequenced material: peripheral blood, taken 28 days after the second AZD1222 dose. V and J are TRBV15 and TRBJ1-5; D ambiguous. The TCR sequence derives from an adult who received the AZD1222 COVID-19 vaccine. The CDR3 reads CATSRAGGIQPQHF. CDR3 DNA sequence: TGTGCCACCAGCAGAGCGGGAGGGATTCAGCCCCAGCATTTT.